This entry is about one T cell receptor (beta chain). No antigen is known for it. This sample is part of a study of CD8+CD57+ T cells in acquired aplastic anemia. Study in general: The sorted CD4+ and CD8+ cells yielded an average approximately 3.2 ug of DNA. Study-level findings and limits: Shared by patients and controls, 25 to 30 CD8+ CDR3s were abundant in patients.

Looked up from germline, CDR1 is MNHNS and CDR2 is SASEGT. With V trimmed by 6 bases and J by 6 bases, 5 bases remained unmatched. The CDR3 covers 13 residues. The use of genomic DNA as template underpinned the TCR beta VDJ and CDR3 profiling. TCRdb reprocessed the reads via MiXCR and lists one record per CDR3 protein. Of some 130,000 distinct CDR3 sequences listed, about half are singletons. V usage is TRBV6-1 and J usage is TRBJ1-1; 9 bases line up with TRBD1. Sequenced input: sorted CD4+, CD8+, or CD8+CD57+ T cells (not recorded which) from PBMCs. This receptor was obtained from a human donor in good health, serving as a control. The CDR3 DNA reads TGTGCCAGCAGGCTACAGGGGGCCCCTGAAGCTTTCTTT. Its protein is CASRLQGAPEAFF.